Sequencing of this TCR beta chain was carried out in a study of monozygotic twins with inflammatory bowel disease. Study observations and caveats: Twins with IBD had fewer clonotypes in common with others than healthy twins, particularly during disease activity. No single strong signal or clonotype associated with IBD was supported.

For both chains, the TCRalpha and TCRbeta cDNA went through two nested PCRs of approximately 16 and 10 cycles. Using the 5' RACE reads, TCRdb records one entry per CDR3 protein without DNA. This sample lists over 350,000 distinct CDR3 sequences; its ten largest clones have around 2.6%. Each donor supplied more than 2 ml of blood. Note on this clonotype: Its matching antigen is unknown.

The CDR3 covers 13 residues. From germline, CDR1 is SNHLY and CDR2 FYNNEI. Material: blood. The sequence came from a human donor with ulcerative colitis or Crohn's disease, or a healthy co-twin of an affected twin (not recorded which). V gene TRBV2 combines with J gene TRBJ1-5; absent DNA, TCRdb's TRBD1 call cannot be checked. The CDR3 loop is CASRMGGGQPQHF.